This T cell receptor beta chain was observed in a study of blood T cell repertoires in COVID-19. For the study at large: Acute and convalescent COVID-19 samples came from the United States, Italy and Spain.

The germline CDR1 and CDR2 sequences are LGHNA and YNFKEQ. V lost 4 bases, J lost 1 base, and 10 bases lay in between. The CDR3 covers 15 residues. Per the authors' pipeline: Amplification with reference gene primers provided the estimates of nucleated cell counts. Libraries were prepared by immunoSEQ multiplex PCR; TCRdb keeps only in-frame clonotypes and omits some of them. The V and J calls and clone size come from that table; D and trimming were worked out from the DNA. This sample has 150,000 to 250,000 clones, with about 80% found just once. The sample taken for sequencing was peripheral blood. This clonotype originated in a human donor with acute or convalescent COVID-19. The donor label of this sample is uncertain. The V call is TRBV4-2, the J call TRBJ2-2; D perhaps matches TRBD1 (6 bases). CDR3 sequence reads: CASSPSGQNTGELFF. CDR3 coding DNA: TGTGCCAGCAGCCCCTCGGGACAGAACACCGGGGAGCTGTTTTTT.